This T cell receptor beta chain is from a study of blood T cell repertoires in COVID-19. Study background: Samples representing acute and convalescent COVID-19 were sourced from the United States, Italy and Spain. From T cells, B-cell-depleted T cells, or PBMCs came the material, which was cDNA or gDNA.

Trimming cost V 3 bases and J 6 bases, with 12 bases left between them. CDR3 size: 13 residues. Germline V gives CDR1 SNHLY, CDR2 FYNNEI. Profiled with immunoSEQ multiplex PCR; TCRdb holds only in-frame clones, not every one. Of approximately 240,000 clones listed, 65% to 85% are singletons. This TCR was sampled from a woman under 40 with COVID-19, enrolled during active disease. The chain recombines TRBV2 with TRBJ2-7; tentatively, D is TRBD2 (6 bases). Sequences were obtained from peripheral blood. CDR3 sequence: CASSEVLAGEQYF. The CDR3 DNA sequence: TGTGCCAGCAGTGAGGTACTAGCCGGCGAGCAGTACTTC.